These T cell receptor beta chains were read from a single sample in a study of blood T cell repertoires in COVID-19. The assay was immunoSEQ multiplex PCR, and TCRdb's table has in-frame clones only and misses some. Altogether roughly 110,000 clones are present, around 83% being singletons, with the ten largest covering about 6.1%. The specimen was peripheral blood. The receptors were gathered from a woman aged 55-69 years with COVID-19, enrolled during active disease. Both conserved end residues are part of each CDR3. A D gene is named only where the DNA matches it firmly. Part of the rows lack a size; the others show once, few, many or a class for expanded clones.

abundance	v_gene	d_gene	j_gene	CDR3nt	CDR3aa
NA	TRBV29-1	TRBD2	TRBJ2-7	TGCAGCGTTGGTCCGGGAGGATCCTACGAGCAGTACTTC	CSVGPGGSYEQYF
NA	TRBV2	TRBD1	TRBJ1-2	TGTGCCAGCAGAGAGGGACAGGGGCGTGATAACTATGGCTACACCTTC	CASREGQGRDNYGYTF
NA	TRBV4-2	TRBD1	TRBJ1-4	TGTGCCAGCAGCGAGCAGCCTACAGGGGACACTAATGAAAAACTGTTTTTT	CASSEQPTGDTNEKLFF
NA	TRBV6-2/TRBV6-3	NA	TRBJ1-6	TGTGCCAGCAGTTCCAGTGACATGACACCGTCACCCCTCCACTTT	CASSSSDMTPSPLHF
NA	TRBV27	TRBD2	TRBJ2-1	TGTGCCAGCAGTTTCCTCCGGACTAGCGGCAATGAGCAGTTCTTC	CASSFLRTSGNEQFF
NA	TRBV29-1	NA	TRBJ1-5	TGCAGCGCTTCAGGGGCTAATCAGCCCCAGCATTTT	CSASGANQPQHF
NA	TRBV30	NA	TRBJ1-5	TGTGCCTGGAGTCCGACTTCGAATCAGCCCCAGCATTTT	CAWSPTSNQPQHF
NA	TRBV11-2	TRBD1	TRBJ1-2	TGTGCCAGCAGCTACCGACAGGGGGCTTTGAGCTATGGCTACACCTTC	CASSYRQGALSYGYTF
NA	TRBV6-2/TRBV6-3	TRBD1	TRBJ2-1	TGTGCCAGCAGTTCTACAGGGGCAGGAAACTACAATGAGCAGTTCTTC	CASSSTGAGNYNEQFF
few	TRBV5-6	NA	TRBJ1-5	TGTGCCAGCAGCCTAACCAGGGGAGGCAATCAGCCCCAGCATTTT	CASSLTRGGNQPQHF
NA	TRBV7-9	NA	TRBJ2-2	TGTGCCAGCAGCTTAGCGTCGCAGGGGTCGTCTCCCGGGGAGCTGTTTTTT	CASSLASQGSSPGELFF
NA	TRBV5-1	NA	TRBJ2-2	TGCGCCAGCAGCCCGGGACTGAACACCGGGGAGCTGTTTTTT	CASSPGLNTGELFF
NA	TRBV5-1	NA	TRBJ2-2	TGCGCCAGCAGCCCGCAGGGGCAGGGCGAATTTACCGGGGAGCTGTTTTTT	CASSPQGQGEFTGELFF
NA	TRBV2	NA	TRBJ1-5	TGTGCCAGCTGGCAGCGAGGGCGTGGGCATTTT	CASWQRGRGHF
NA	TRBV5-1	NA	TRBJ2-1	TGCGCCAGCAGCTTGGACGGTAATGAGCAGTTCTTC	CASSLDGNEQFF
NA	TRBV11-3	TRBD1	TRBJ1-2	TGTGCCAGCAACCCCCCCCGGGACAGCTCTTCCCCTAACTATGGCTACACCTTC	CASNPPRDSSSPNYGYTF
NA	TRBV5-8	NA	TRBJ1-1	TGTGCCAGCAGCTTGGTCGCAGGGAAGGCTTTCTTT	CASSLVAGKAFF
NA	TRBV9	TRBD1	TRBJ1-2	TGTGCCAGCAGCGCCAGGACAGGGGGCTCGTACTATGGCTACACCTTC	CASSARTGGSYYGYTF
NA	TRBV19	NA	TRBJ2-7	TGTGCCAGTAGTGTCGGAGGGACCTACGAGCAGTACTTC	CASSVGGTYEQYF
NA	TRBV6-5	TRBD1	TRBJ2-3	TGTGCCAGTCTGGACAGGGGGCGCATGGCAGATACGCAGTATTTT	CASLDRGRMADTQYF
NA	TRBV11-2	NA	TRBJ1-1	TGTGCCAGCAGCCCCGGCGCGGGCGGGGAGAACACTGAAGCTTTCTTT	CASSPGAGGENTEAFF
NA	TRBV5-1	NA	TRBJ1-3	TGCGCCAGCAGCCCGAGTCAGGGTTCAGCCGGAAACACCATATATTTT	CASSPSQGSAGNTIYF
NA	TRBV7-9	NA	TRBJ2-2	TGTGCCAGCAGCTTAACGGTGGCCGGGGAGCTGTTTTTT	CASSLTVAGELFF
NA	TRBV6-5	NA	TRBJ1-1	TGTGCCAGCAGCCCGACCCCGGAGCACACTGAAGCTTTCTTT	CASSPTPEHTEAFF
NA	TRBV7-9	TRBD1	TRBJ1-6	TGTGCCAGCACATGGACAGGGATGAATAATTCACCCCTCCACTTT	CASTWTGMNNSPLHF
NA	TRBV6-1	NA	TRBJ2-1	TGTGCCAGCAGTGCTTGGGGACTGAGCTCCTACAATGAGCAGTTCTTC	CASSAWGLSSYNEQFF
NA	TRBV19	TRBD1	TRBJ1-1	TGTGCCAGTAGGAATATTCGAGGGGGCAACACTGAAGCTTTCTTT	CASRNIRGGNTEAFF
NA	TRBV6-5	NA	TRBJ1-6	TGTGCCAGCAGTAGGACTGGGAATTCACCCCTCCACTTT	CASSRTGNSPLHF
many	TRBV4-3	NA	TRBJ1-1	TGCGCCAGCAGCTCTGGACAGAACACTGAAGCTTTCTTT	CASSSGQNTEAFF
NA	TRBV5-4	NA	TRBJ2-3	TGTGCCAGCAACCTACAGGGTTTTCCCACAGATACGCAGTATTTT	CASNLQGFPTDTQYF
NA	TRBV15	NA	TRBJ2-3	TGTGCCACCAGCAGATCCACGACAGGAGATACGCAGTATTTT	CATSRSTTGDTQYF
once	TRBV5-1	TRBD1	TRBJ1-1	TGCGCCAGCAGCTTGGGGGACAGGAACACTGAAGCTTTCTTT	CASSLGDRNTEAFF
NA	TRBV5-5	TRBD2	TRBJ2-2	TGTGCCAGCAGTTCCGGGGGGGCGAACACCGGGGAGCTGTTTTTT	CASSSGGANTGELFF
once	TRBV2	TRBD1	TRBJ2-7	TGTGCCAGTGGGGGGACAGGGGCCTACGAGCAGTACTTC	CASGGTGAYEQYF
NA	TRBV6-2/TRBV6-3	TRBD2	TRBJ2-1	TGTGCCAGCAGTTACCCGACTAGCGGGTATTTCTCCTACAATGAGCAGTTCTTC	CASSYPTSGYFSYNEQFF
NA	TRBV20-1	NA	TRBJ2-5	TGCAGTGCTAGTCAAGGACTGTCCGTCCAAGAGACCCAGTACTTC	CSASQGLSVQETQYF
NA	TRBV20-1	NA	TRBJ1-1	TGCAGTGCTAGTAATCGGGGGAAGAACACTGAAGCTTTCTTT	CSASNRGKNTEAFF
NA	TRBV20-1	NA	TRBJ2-7	TGCAGTGCTAGTTGGGACTTAGGGGCCGAGCAGTACTTC	CSASWDLGAEQYF
NA	TRBV6-1	NA	TRBJ2-1	TGTGCCAGCAGTGACGCCTTGGGCCACAATGAGCAGTTCTTC	CASSDALGHNEQFF
NA	TRBV19	TRBD1	TRBJ2-3	TGTGCCAGTAGTGGACAGGGTTTGGGTGAGGTAGATACGCAGTATTTT	CASSGQGLGEVDTQYF
NA	TRBV25-1	TRBD1	TRBJ1-2	TGTGCCAGCAGTGAAATCGGGACAGCCCCCTATGGCTACACCTTC	CASSEIGTAPYGYTF
NA	TRBV9	NA	TRBJ1-5	TGTGCCAGCAGCCCTGAGGGATATAGCAATCAGCCCCAGCATTTT	CASSPEGYSNQPQHF
NA	TRBV5-1	NA	TRBJ1-3	TGCGCCAGCAGCTTGCAGGGGCTTGATGGAAACACCATATATTTT	CASSLQGLDGNTIYF
NA	TRBV20-1	NA	TRBJ1-1	TGCAGTGCTAGTGTCACAGGGATAATGAACACTGAAGCTTTCTTT	CSASVTGIMNTEAFF
NA	TRBV10-3	NA	TRBJ1-1	TGTGCCATCAGTGAGGAGACTGAAGCTTTCTTT	CAISEETEAFF
NA	TRBV10-1	TRBD1	TRBJ1-1	TGCGCCAGCAGTGGAGACAGGGATCCCACTGAAGCTTTCTTT	CASSGDRDPTEAFF
once	TRBV5-6	TRBD1	TRBJ1-2	TGTGCCAGCAGCTTCCAGGGGGCCAACTATGGCTACACCTTC	CASSFQGANYGYTF
NA	TRBV11-2	TRBD1	TRBJ2-7	TGTGCCAGCAGCTTAATTGGGACAGGACCCTACGAGCAGTACTTC	CASSLIGTGPYEQYF
NA	TRBV18	NA	TRBJ2-6	TGTGCCAGCTCACCACCGACTCGCTCTGGGGCCAACGTCCTGACTTTC	CASSPPTRSGANVLTF
NA	TRBV7-3	TRBD1	TRBJ2-3	TGTGCCAGCAGCTCGCGGACAGGATCTAGCACAGATACGCAGTATTTT	CASSSRTGSSTDTQYF
NA	TRBV5-1	TRBD1	TRBJ1-4	TGCGCCAGCAGCTCCGGACAGGGGGCCCGAAATAATGAAAAACTGTTTTTT	CASSSGQGARNNEKLFF
NA	TRBV4-1	NA	TRBJ2-5	TGCGCCAGCAGCCAGGAGGAGCGACGGGAGACCCAGTACTTC	CASSQEERRETQYF
NA	TRBV24-1	TRBD2	TRBJ2-5	TGTGCCACCAGTGACAATCCGGGACTAGACCAGAGAACCCAGTACTTC	CATSDNPGLDQRTQYF
NA	TRBV7-3	NA	TRBJ2-3	TGTGCCAGCAGCTTATATTTCACAGATACGCAGTATTTT	CASSLYFTDTQYF